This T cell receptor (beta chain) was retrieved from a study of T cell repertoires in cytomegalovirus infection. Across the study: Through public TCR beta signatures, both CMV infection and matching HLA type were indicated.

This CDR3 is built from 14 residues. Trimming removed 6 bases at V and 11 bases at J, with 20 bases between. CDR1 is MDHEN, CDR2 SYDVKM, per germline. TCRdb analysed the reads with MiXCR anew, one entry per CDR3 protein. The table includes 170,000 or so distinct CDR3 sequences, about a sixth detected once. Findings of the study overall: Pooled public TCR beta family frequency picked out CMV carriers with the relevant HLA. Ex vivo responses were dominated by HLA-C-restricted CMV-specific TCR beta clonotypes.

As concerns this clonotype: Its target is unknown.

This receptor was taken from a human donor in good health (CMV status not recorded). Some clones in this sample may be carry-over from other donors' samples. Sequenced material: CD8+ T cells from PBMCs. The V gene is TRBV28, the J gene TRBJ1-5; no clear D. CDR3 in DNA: TGTGCCAGCAGCCATACCCCCCCCGTTGGTTCCCAGCATTTT. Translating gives CASSHTPPVGSQHF.